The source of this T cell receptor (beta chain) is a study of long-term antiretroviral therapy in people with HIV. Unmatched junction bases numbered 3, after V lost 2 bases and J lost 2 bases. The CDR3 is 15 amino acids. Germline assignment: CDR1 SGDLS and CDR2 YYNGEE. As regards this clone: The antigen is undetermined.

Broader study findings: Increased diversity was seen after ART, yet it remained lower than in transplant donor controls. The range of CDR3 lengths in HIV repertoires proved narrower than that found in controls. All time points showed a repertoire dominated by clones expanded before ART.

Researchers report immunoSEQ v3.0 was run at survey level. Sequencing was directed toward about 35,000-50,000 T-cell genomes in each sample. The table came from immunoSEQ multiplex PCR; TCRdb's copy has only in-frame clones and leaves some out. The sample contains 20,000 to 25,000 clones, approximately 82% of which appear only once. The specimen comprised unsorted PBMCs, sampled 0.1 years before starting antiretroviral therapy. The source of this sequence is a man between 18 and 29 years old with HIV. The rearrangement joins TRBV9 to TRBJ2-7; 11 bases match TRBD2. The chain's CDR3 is CASSVFSGRAYEQYF. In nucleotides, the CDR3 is TGTGCCAGCAGCGTTTTTAGCGGGAGGGCCTACGAGCAGTACTTC.